Reported below is one T cell receptor (beta chain). The antigen remains undetermined. The immunoSEQ assay was v3.0, run at survey level. TCRdb's copy holds only in-frame clones and misses some; the assay was immunoSEQ multiplex PCR. The sample yields approximately 25,000 clones, 79% seen once. This record belongs to a study of long-term antiretroviral therapy in people with HIV. Study-level points and caveats: Repertoires with HIV possessed tighter CDR3 length spans than those of controls.

With 4 bases removed from V and 2 bases from J, the gap between germline ends came to 9 bases. This CDR3 has 14 amino acids. The germline CDR1 and CDR2 sequences are LNHDA and SQIVND (reference sequence). Sequenced material: unsorted PBMCs, taken 1.2 years after starting antiretroviral therapy. The sequence was obtained from a woman aged 40 to 50 with HIV. The chain carries TRBV19 and TRBJ1-5, with D perhaps matching TRBD1 (5 bases). In DNA form, the CDR3 reads TGTGCCAGTAGTAGCAGGGTACGCAATCAGCCCCAGCATTTT. Amino acids: CASSSRVRNQPQHF.